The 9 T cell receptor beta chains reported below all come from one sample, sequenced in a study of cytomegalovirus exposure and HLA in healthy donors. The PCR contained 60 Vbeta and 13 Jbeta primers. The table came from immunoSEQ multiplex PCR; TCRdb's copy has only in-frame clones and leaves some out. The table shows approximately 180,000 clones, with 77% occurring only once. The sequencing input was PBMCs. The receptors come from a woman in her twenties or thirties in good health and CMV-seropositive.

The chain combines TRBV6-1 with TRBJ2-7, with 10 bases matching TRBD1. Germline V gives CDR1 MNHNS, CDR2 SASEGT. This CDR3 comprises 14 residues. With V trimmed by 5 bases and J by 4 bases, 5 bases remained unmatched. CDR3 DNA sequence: TGTGCCAGCAGTCGGACAGGGGGAAGTTACGAGCAGTACTTC. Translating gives CASSRTGGSYEQYF.

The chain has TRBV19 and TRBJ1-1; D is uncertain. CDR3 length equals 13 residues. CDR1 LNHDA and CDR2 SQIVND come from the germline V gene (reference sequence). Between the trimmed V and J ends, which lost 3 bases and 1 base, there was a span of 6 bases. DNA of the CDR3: TGTGCCAGTAGTATCCCCCAGAACACTGAAGCTTTCTTT. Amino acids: CASSIPQNTEAFF.

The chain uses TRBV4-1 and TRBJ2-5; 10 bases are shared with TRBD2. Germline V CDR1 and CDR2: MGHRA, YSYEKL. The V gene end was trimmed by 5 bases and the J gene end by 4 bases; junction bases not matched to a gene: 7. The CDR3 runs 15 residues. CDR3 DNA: TGCGCCAGCAGCTTACCAGCGGGAGGGCCAGAGACCCAGTACTTC. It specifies CASSLPAGGPETQYF.

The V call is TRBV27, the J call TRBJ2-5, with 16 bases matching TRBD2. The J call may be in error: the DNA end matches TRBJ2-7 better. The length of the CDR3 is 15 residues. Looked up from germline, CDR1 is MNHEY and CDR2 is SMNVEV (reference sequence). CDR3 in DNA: TGTGCCAGCAGTTCCGGGACTAGCGGGAGGGGCGAGCAGTACTTC. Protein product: CASSSGTSGRGEQYF.

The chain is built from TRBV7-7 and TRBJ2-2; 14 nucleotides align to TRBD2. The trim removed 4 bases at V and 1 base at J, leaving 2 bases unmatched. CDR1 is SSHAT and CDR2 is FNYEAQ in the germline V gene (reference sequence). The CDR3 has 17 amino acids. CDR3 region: CASSSGLAGVNTGELFF. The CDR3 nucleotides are TGTGCCAGCAGCTCGGGACTAGCGGGAGTGAACACCGGGGAGCTGTTTTTT.

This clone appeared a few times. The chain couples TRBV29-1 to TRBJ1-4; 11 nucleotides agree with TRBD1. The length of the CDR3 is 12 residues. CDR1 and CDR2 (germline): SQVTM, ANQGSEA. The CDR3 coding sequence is TGCAGTGTGGACAGGGGGCATGAAAAACTGTTTTTT. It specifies CSVDRGHEKLFF. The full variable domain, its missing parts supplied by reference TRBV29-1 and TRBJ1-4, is SAVISQKPSRDICQRGTSLTIQCQVDSQVTMMFWYRQQPGQSLTLIATANQGSEATYESGFVIDKFPISRPNLTFSTLTVSNMSPEDSSIYLCSVDRGHEKLFFGSGTQLSVL.

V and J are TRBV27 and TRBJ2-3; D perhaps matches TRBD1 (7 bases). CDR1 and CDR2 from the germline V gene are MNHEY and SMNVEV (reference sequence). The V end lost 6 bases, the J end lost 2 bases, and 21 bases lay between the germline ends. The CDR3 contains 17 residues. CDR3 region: CASSRGPTGELTDTQYF. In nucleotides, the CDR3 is TGTGCCAGCAGCCGGGGGCCAACAGGGGAACTCACAGATACGCAGTATTTT.

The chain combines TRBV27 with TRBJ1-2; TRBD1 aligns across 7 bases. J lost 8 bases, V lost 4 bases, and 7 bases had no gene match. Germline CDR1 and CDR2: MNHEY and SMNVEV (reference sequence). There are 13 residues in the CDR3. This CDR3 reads CASSSTGYRGYTF. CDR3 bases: TGTGCCAGCAGTTCGACAGGGTATCGGGGCTACACCTTC.

CDR3 sequence: CASRFLSGSLRQYF. For the CDR3, the DNA is TGTGCCAGCAGGTTCCTTAGCGGGAGCCTTCGGCAGTACTTC. The gene calls are TRBV7-3 and TRBJ2-7, with 9 bases lining up with TRBD2. CDR1 and CDR2 from the germline V gene are SGHTA and FQGTGA. The CDR3 runs 14 residues. After removal of 6 bases from V and 9 bases from J, the junction contained 12 bases not matched to a gene.